The 3 T cell receptor beta chains below come from one sample, sequenced in a study of CD8+ T cells in alopecia areata. As for treatment: oral pan-JAK inhibitor, 5-10 mg twice daily. It was cDNA, reverse transcribed from extracted RNA, that served as the sequencing template. Here immunoSEQ multiplex PCR was the method, and the copy in TCRdb shows in-frame clones only, minus some. The table lists a few hundred thousand clones, about two fifths of them singletons. The sequencing used CD4+ T cells sorted from blood, collected around week 31, from a patient treated with tofacitinib. Every receptor here comes from a human donor with alopecia areata.

This clone has only a few counts. This chain joins TRBV30 and TRBJ2-3; D gene uncertain. From germline, CDR1 is GTSNPN and CDR2 SVGIG (reference sequence). Trimming stripped 4 bases from V and 10 bases from J, with 12 bases between. The CDR3 runs to 11 residues. The CDR3 loop is CAWNYDRAQYF. For the CDR3, the DNA is TGTGCCTGGAATTATGATAGGGCGCAGTATTTT.

There are a few counts of this clone. The chain employs TRBV30 and TRBJ2-1; 8 bases are a match to TRBD2. There are 14 residues in the CDR3. With V trimmed by 5 bases and J by 3 bases, 6 bases remained unmatched. The germline CDR1 and CDR2 sequences are GTSNPN and SVGIG (reference sequence). The CDR3 region has the DNA TGTGCCTGGGGAGCGGGAGCAATCTACAATGAGCAGTTCTTC. This gives the protein CAWGAGAIYNEQFF. The variable domain in full, completed from reference TRBV30 and TRBJ2-1, reads SQTIHQWPATLVQPVGSPLSLECTVEGTSNPNLYWYRQAAGRGLQLLFYSVGIGQISSEVPQNLSASRPQDRQFILSSKKLLLSDSGFYLCAWGAGAIYNEQFFGPGTRLTVL.

This clone was recorded a few times. The chain has TRBV2 and TRBJ2-3, with 8 bases lining up with TRBD2. Germline V CDR1 and CDR2: SNHLY, FYNNEI. CDR3 length equals 14 residues. Trimming cost V 8 bases and J 5 bases; bases outside gene matches: 9. The CDR3 is CASSTSGAGDTQYF. The CDR3 DNA is TGTGCCAGCTCAACTAGCGGTGCAGGAGATACGCAGTATTTT.